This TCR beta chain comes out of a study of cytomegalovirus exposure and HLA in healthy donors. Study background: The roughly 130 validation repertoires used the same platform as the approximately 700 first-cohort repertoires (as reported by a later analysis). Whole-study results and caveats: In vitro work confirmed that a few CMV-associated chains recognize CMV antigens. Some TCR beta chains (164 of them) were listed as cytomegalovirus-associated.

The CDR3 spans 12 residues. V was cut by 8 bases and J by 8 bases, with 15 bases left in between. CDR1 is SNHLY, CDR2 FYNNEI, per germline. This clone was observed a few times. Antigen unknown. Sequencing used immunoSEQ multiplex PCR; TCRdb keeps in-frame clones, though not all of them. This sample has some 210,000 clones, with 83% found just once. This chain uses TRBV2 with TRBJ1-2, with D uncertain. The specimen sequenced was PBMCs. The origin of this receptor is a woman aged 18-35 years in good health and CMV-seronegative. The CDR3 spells CASAYSGEGYTF. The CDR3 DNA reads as TGTGCCAGCGCATACTCAGGAGAAGGCTACACCTTC.